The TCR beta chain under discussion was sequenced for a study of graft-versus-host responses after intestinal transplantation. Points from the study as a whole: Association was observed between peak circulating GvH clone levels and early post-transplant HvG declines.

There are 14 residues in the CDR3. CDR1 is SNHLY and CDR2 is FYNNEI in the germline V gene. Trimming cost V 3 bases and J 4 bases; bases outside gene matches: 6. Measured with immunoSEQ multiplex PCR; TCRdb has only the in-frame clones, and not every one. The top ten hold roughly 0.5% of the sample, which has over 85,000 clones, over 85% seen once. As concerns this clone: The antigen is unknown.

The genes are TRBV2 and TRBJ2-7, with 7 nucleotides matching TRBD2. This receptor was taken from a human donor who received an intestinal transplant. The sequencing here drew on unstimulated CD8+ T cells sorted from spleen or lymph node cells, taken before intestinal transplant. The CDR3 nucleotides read TGTGCCAGCAGTGACCTAGCGGAGGGGTACGAGCAGTACTTC. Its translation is CASSDLAEGYEQYF.